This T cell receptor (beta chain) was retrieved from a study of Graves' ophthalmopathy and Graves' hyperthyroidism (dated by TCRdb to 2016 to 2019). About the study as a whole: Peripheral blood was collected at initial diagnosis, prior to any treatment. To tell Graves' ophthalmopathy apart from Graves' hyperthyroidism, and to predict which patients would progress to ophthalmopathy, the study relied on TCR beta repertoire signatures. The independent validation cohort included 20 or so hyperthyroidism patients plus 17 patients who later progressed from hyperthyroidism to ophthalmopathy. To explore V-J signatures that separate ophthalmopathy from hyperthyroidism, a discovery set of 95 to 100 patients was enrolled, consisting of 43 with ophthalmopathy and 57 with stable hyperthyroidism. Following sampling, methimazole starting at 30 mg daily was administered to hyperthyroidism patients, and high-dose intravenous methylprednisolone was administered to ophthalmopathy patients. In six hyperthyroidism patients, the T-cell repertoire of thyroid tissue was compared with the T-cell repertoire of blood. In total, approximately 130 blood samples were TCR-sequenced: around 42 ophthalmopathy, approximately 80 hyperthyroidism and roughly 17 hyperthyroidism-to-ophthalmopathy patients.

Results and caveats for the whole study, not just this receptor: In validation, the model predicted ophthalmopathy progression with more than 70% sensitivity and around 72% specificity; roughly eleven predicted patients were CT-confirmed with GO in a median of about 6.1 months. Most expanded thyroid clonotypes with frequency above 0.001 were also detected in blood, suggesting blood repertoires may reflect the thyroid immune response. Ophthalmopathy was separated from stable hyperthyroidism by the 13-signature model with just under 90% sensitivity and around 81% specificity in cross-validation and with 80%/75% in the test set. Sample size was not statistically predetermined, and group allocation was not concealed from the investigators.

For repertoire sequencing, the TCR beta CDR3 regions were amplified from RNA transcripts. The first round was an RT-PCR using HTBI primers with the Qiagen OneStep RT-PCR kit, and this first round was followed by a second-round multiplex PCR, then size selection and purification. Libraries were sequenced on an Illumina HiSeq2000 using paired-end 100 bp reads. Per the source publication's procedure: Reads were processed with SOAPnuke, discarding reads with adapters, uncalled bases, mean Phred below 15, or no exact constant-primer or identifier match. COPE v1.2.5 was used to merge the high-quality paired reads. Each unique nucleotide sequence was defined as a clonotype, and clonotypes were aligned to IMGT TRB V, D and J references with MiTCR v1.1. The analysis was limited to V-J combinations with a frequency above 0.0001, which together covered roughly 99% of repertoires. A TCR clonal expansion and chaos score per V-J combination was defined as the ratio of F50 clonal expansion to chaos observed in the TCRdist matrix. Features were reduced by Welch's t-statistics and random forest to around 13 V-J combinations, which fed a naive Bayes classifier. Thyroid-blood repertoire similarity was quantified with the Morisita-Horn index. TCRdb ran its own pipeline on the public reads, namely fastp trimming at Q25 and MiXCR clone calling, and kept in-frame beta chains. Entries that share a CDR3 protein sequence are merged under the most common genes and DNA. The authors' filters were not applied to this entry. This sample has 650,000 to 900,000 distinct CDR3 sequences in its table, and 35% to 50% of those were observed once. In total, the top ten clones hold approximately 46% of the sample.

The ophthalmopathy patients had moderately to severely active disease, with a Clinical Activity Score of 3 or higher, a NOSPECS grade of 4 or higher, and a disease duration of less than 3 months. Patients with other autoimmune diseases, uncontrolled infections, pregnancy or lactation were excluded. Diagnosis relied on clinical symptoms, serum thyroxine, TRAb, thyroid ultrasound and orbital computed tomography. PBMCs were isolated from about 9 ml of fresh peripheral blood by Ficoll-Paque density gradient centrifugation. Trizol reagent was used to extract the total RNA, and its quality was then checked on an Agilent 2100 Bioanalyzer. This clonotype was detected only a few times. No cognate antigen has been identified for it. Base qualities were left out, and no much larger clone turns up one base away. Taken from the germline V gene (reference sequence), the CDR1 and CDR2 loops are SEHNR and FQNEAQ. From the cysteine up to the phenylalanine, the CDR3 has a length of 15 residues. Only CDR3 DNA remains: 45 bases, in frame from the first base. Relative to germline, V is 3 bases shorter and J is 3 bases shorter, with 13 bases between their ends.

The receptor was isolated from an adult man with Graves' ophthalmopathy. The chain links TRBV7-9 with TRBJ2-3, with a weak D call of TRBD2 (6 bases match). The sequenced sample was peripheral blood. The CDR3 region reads CASSLVAGPTDTQYF. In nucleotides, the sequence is TGTGCCAGCAGCTTGGTGGCGGGACCGACAGATACGCAGTATTTT.